The 27 T cell receptor beta chains below come from one sample, sequenced in a study of blood T cells in healthy people across ages. Then a second PCR, running about 6 to 11 cycles, was carried out with a sample-barcoded 5' primer and a J-beta primer mix. From the 5' RACE reads, TCRdb called clonotypes with MiXCR, one entry per CDR3 protein. The sample includes roughly 1.4 million distinct CDR3 sequences, approximately 59% of them seen just once. The sample was blood. The source of these receptors is a young man in good health.

In this sample, this clonotype turned up a few times. This sequence joins TRBV6-2 or TRBV6-3 and TRBJ2-3, with TRBD2 matching 7 bases. This CDR3 spans 15 amino acids. Per germline, CDR1 MNHEY and CDR2 SVGEGT. The V and J ends lost 4 bases and 1 base, in that order; junction bases with no gene match: 5. The CDR3 loop reads CASSLGREGTDTQYF. In nucleotides, the CDR3 is TGTGCCAGCAGTTTAGGTCGGGAGGGCACAGATACGCAGTATTTT.

V gene TRBV5-5 combines with J gene TRBJ2-4; D may match TRBD1 or TRBD2 (5 bases each). The end of the DNA is better explained by TRBJ2-7, so the J call may be wrong. From germline, CDR1 is SGHKS and CDR2 YYEKEE (reference sequence). The CDR3 is 15 amino acids. Written as DNA, the CDR3 is TGTGCCAGCAGCACCGGGACGGCGAGTTACCACGAGCAGTACTTC. It encodes CASSTGTASYHEQYF.

The rearrangement uses TRBV20-1 and TRBJ2-7; 9 bases match TRBD2. The length of the CDR3 is 16 residues. Germline CDR1 and CDR2: DFQATT and SNEGSKA (reference sequence). The J segment lost 0 bases and the V segment lost 0 bases, leaving 6 bases of the junction unmatched. As DNA, the CDR3 is TGCAGTGCTAGAGATGGGGTAGCGGGGGCCTCCTACGAGCAGTACTTC. This encodes CSARDGVAGASYEQYF.

The V and J genes are TRBV15 and TRBJ2-5; 7 nucleotides agree with TRBD1. The CDR3 totals 15 residues. The J segment lost 0 bases and the V segment lost 1 base, leaving 2 bases of the junction unmatched. CDR1 is LNHNV, CDR2 YYDKDF, per germline (reference sequence). The CDR3 DNA is TGTGCCACCAGCAGAGCCACAGGGGACCAAGAGACCCAGTACTTC. As protein: CATSRATGDQETQYF.

The chain couples TRBV7-6 to TRBJ1-1; possible D gene TRBD1, 6 bases. The CDR3 runs to 13 residues. V lost 8 bases and J 6 bases, leaving 16 bases between the germline ends. Germline V gene data show CDR1 as SGHVS and CDR2 as FNYEAQ. Here the CDR3 reads CASGGPRWAEAFF. CDR3 in DNA: TGTGCCAGCGGGGGGCCGAGATGGGCTGAAGCTTTCTTT.

The rearrangement links TRBV7-9 to TRBJ1-5, with a tentative D call TRBD1 (5 bases). This CDR3 comprises 14 residues. The germline V gene encodes CDR1 SEHNR and CDR2 FQNEAQ (reference sequence). The V gene lost 10 bases and the J gene lost 6 bases, with 19 bases spanning the gap. CDR3 in DNA: TGTGCCATCGCATCCGGGGACGTAAGTCAGCCCCAGCATTTT. Translated, it gives CAIASGDVSQPQHF.

The sample holds a few counts of this clonotype. This chain joins TRBV7-9 and TRBJ2-4, with D perhaps assigned TRBD1 or TRBD2 (5 bases each). Deletions cut 0 bases from V and 6 bases from J, with 9 bases between. Germline CDR1 SEHNR, CDR2 FQNEAQ (reference sequence). The CDR3 totals 14 residues. This CDR3 is CASSLAGVVNIQYF. The DNA of the CDR3 is TGTGCCAGCAGCTTAGCGGGGGTCGTAAACATTCAGTACTTC.

This clonotype was detected only a few times. The gene calls are TRBV15 and TRBJ2-1; the D is unclear. Trimming removed 0 bases at V and 4 bases at J, with 10 bases between. The CDR3 is 15 amino acids. CDR1 LNHNV and CDR2 YYDKDF come from the germline V gene (reference sequence). This CDR3 is CATSRDQPIYNEQFF. The CDR3 DNA sequence: TGTGCCACCAGCAGAGACCAACCGATTTACAATGAGCAGTTCTTC. The full variable domain, rest sourced from reference TRBV15 and TRBJ2-1, is DAMVIQNPRYQVTQFGKPVTLSCSQTLNHNVMYWYQQKSSQAPKLLFHYYDKDFNNEADTPDNFQSRRPNTSFCFLDIRSPGLGDTAMYLCATSRDQPIYNEQFFGPGTRLTVL.

This chain joins TRBV3-1 and TRBJ1-2, with a weak D call TRBD1 (5 bases). CDR3 length: 14 amino acids. The V gene's germline CDR1 is LGHDT and CDR2 YNNKEL (reference sequence). V gave up 1 base and J gave up 8 bases, with 14 bases separating them. The chain's CDR3 is CASSQASGVYGYTF. The DNA for the CDR3 is TGTGCCAGCAGCCAAGCTTCGGGGGTCTACGGCTACACCTTC.

The chain employs TRBV11-2 and TRBJ2-1, with 12 positions matching TRBD2. This CDR3 is built from 17 residues. The germline V gene encodes CDR1 SGHAT and CDR2 FQNNGV. J lost 7 bases, V lost 5 bases, and 12 bases had no gene match. CDR3 region: CASSPLAGGLISNEQFF. The DNA for the CDR3 is TGTGCCAGCAGCCCTCTAGCGGGAGGGCTTATTTCGAATGAGCAGTTCTTC. The full variable domain, its missing parts supplied by reference TRBV11-2 and TRBJ2-1, is EAGVAQSPRYKIIEKRQSVAFWCNPISGHATLYWYQQILGQGPKLLIQFQNNGVVDDSQLPKDRFSAERLKGVDSTLKIQPAKLEDSAVYLCASSPLAGGLISNEQFFGPGTRLTVL.

This chain uses TRBV4-1 with TRBJ2-5, with D unresolved. The V gene's germline CDR1 is MGHRA and CDR2 YSYEKL. This CDR3 region has 13 residues. Trimming cost V 1 base and J 4 bases, with 7 bases left between them. In DNA form, the CDR3 reads TGCGCCAGCAGCCAAGCGGGCTCAGAGACCCAGTACTTC. As protein: CASSQAGSETQYF.

This rearrangement joins TRBV20-1 to TRBJ2-7, with D tentatively TRBD2 (6 bases). V gave up 6 bases and J gave up 0 bases, with 18 bases separating them. From germline, CDR1 is DFQATT and CDR2 SNEGSKA (reference sequence). There are 15 residues in the CDR3. The CDR3 loop reads CSARTGTSFSYEQYF. The CDR3 nucleotides are TGCAGTGCCCGAACCGGGACTTCGTTCTCCTACGAGCAGTACTTC.

The V call is TRBV20-1, the J call TRBJ2-1; TRBD2 matches 11 bases. Germline CDR1 reads DFQATT; CDR2 reads SNEGSKA (reference sequence). There are 14 residues in the CDR3. The ends lost 6 bases at V and 12 bases at J; junction bases unmatched: 13. In DNA, the CDR3 is TGCAGTGCCCGGGTGGGACTAGCGGTACTAGGGCAGTTCTTC. Protein: CSARVGLAVLGQFF.

This clonotype was picked up one time. The CDR3 coding sequence is TGTGCCAGCAGTTACAAGGGACAGGTCCCCTACGAGCAGTACTTC. Translation gives CASSYKGQVPYEQYF. The J gene is TRBJ2-7, the V gene TRBV6-5, with 8 bases aligning to TRBD1. Germline values: CDR1 MNHEY, CDR2 SVGAGI. The CDR3 is 15 residues long. The V and J ends lost 2 bases and 2 bases, in that order; junction bases with no gene match: 5.

The chain employs TRBV15 and TRBJ1-4; D is uncertain. Germline loops: CDR1 LNHNV, CDR2 YYDKDF (reference sequence). Trimming stripped 0 bases from V and 3 bases from J, with 8 bases between. The CDR3 extends over 15 amino acids. The CDR3 protein is CATSRDGVANEKLFF. The CDR3 DNA follows: TGTGCCACCAGCAGAGATGGGGTAGCTAATGAAAAACTGTTTTTT.

The chain joins TRBV4-1 to TRBJ2-1, with D maybe TRBD2 (5 bases). Germline CDR1 and CDR2: MGHRA and YSYEKL. The CDR3 loop spans 15 amino acids. The V end lost 4 bases, the J end lost 7 bases, and 17 bases lay between the germline ends. CDR3 loop: CASSPRAHRENEQFF. The CDR3 DNA sequence: TGCGCCAGCAGCCCCCGGGCCCATAGGGAGAATGAGCAGTTCTTC.

This chain uses TRBV30 with TRBJ2-3, with TRBD2 as a possible D gene (6 bases). With 0 bases removed from V and 0 bases from J, the gap between germline ends came to 7 bases. CDR1 is GTSNPN and CDR2 is SVGIG in the germline V gene (reference sequence). The CDR3 sequence is 14 residues long. CDR3 DNA sequence: TGTGCCTGGAGTGTAGCGGGCAGCACAGATACGCAGTATTTT. This encodes CAWSVAGSTDTQYF.

The chain uses TRBV7-9 and TRBJ1-2, with TRBD1 matching over 11 bases. CDR1 and CDR2 (germline): SEHNR, FQNEAQ (reference sequence). The CDR3 consists of 15 residues. The V segment lost 8 bases and the J segment 6 bases; nucleotides outside the gene matches: 11. The CDR3 reads CASYPLDRGHNGYTF. The CDR3 nucleotides are TGTGCCAGCTATCCCTTGGACAGGGGGCATAATGGCTACACCTTC.

This sequence joins TRBV7-9 and TRBJ2-7; 7 bases are a match to TRBD1. Losses at the gene ends were 5 bases for V and 6 bases for J; bases not matched to a gene: 13. The CDR3 length is 15 residues. Germline CDR1 and CDR2: SEHNR and FQNEAQ (reference sequence). CDR3: CASSNSRQGTCEQYF. As DNA, the CDR3 is TGTGCCAGCAGCAATAGCAGACAGGGAACCTGCGAGCAGTACTTC.

This clonotype was picked up a small number of times. The CDR3 region has the DNA TGTGCCAGCAGCTACGGGACAGCCTCCTACAATGAGCAGTTCTTC. It is translated as CASSYGTASYNEQFF. This sequence joins TRBV5-6 and TRBJ2-1; TRBD1 aligns across 7 bases. Trimming took 3 bases from V and 0 from J; bases not matched to a gene: 3. Germline V CDR1 and CDR2: SGHDT, YYEEEE. The CDR3 has 15 residues.

The chain uses TRBV13 and TRBJ1-2; TRBD1 agrees at 7 bases. Germline V lookup: CDR1 PRHDT, CDR2 FYEKMQ (reference sequence). With 5 bases clipped from V and 1 base from J, the junction kept 4 bases outside the gene matches. The CDR3 runs 14 residues. The CDR3 is CASSVGQLNYGYTF. CDR3 bases: TGTGCCAGCAGCGTGGGACAGCTTAACTATGGCTACACCTTC.

Concerning this clonotype itself: Just one base apart from a much larger clone, this may be a read error. The V call is TRBV6-5, the J call TRBJ2-1; no clear D gene. This CDR3 has 13 residues. CDR1 is MNHEY, CDR2 SVGAGI, per germline. Deletions cut 2 bases from V and 7 bases from J, with 9 bases between. The CDR3 DNA reads as TGTGCCAGCAGTTACCGCAGTGGGAATGAGCAGTTCTTC. Translation gives CASSYRSGNEQFF.

The chain uses TRBV6-1 and TRBJ2-2; the D is unclear. Germline-derived CDR1 and CDR2 are MNHNS and SASEGT. V was clipped by 5 bases and J by 3 bases, with 7 bases between them. This CDR3 contains 13 residues. CDR3 residues: CASSSHDTGELFF. DNA for the CDR3: TGTGCCAGCAGTTCCCATGACACCGGGGAGCTGTTTTTT.

Only a few counts were recorded for this clonotype. The V and J genes are TRBV12-3 or TRBV12-4 and TRBJ1-2; 7 nucleotides agree with TRBD1. The CDR3 covers 14 residues. Unmatched junction bases numbered 12, after V lost 6 bases and J lost 8 bases. The CDR3 region has the DNA TGTGCCAGCAGACCAGGGGGGAGCTATGGCGGCTACACCTTC. Translated, it gives CASRPGGSYGGYTF.

The gene calls are TRBV29-1 and TRBJ2-1; the match to TRBD1 covers 7 bases. This CDR3 spans 16 amino acids. V shed 1 base and J 0 bases; nucleotides not matched to a gene: 6. Germline CDR1 is SQVTM and CDR2 is ANQGSEA. The CDR3 DNA follows: TGCAGCGTTGAAGGGCTGGACAGGAGCTCCTACAATGAGCAGTTCTTC. It yields the protein CSVEGLDRSSYNEQFF.

This clonotype was detected only a few times. The rearrangement joins TRBV29-1 to TRBJ2-1; unclear D gene. The V end was cut by 7 bases, the J end by 0 bases, with 13 bases between. Germline V CDR1 and CDR2: SQVTM, ANQGSEA. The CDR3 is 14 residues long. CDR3 amino acids: CSARPLNSYNEQFF. As DNA, the CDR3 is TGCAGCGCCAGACCTCTTAACTCCTACAATGAGCAGTTCTTC.

The chain recombines TRBV6-2 or TRBV6-3 with TRBJ2-5, with 11 nucleotides matching TRBD2. V trimming: 7 bases; J trimming: 5 bases; junction bases outside the gene matches: 6. Germline lookup yields CDR1 MNHEY and CDR2 SVGEGT. The CDR3 length is 14 residues. The chain's CDR3 is CASTGLAGGETQYF. The DNA of the CDR3 is TGTGCCAGCACAGGACTAGCGGGTGGTGAGACCCAGTACTTC.